These 4 T cell receptor beta chains came from one sample sequenced in a study of OX40 agonist ivuxolimab in advanced cancers. Some clones are missing from TCRdb's copy, which holds only in-frame ones; the method was immunoSEQ multiplex PCR. The sample includes some 83,000 clones, around 83% of them seen just once. The sample in question was CD4+ or CD8+ T cells sorted from blood, obtained in a trial of the OX40 agonist ivuxolimab. These receptor sequences come from an adult with an advanced solid tumor such as melanoma, head and neck, liver or kidney cancer.

J is TRBJ2-7 and V is TRBV7-9; TRBD1 aligns across 10 bases. V trimming: 5 bases; J trimming: 5 bases; junction bases outside the gene matches: 6. The CDR3 totals 14 residues. Germline V gives CDR1 SEHNR, CDR2 FQNEAQ (reference sequence). CDR3 in DNA: TGTGCCAGCAGCAGACAGGGGGCGCGGGACGAGCAGTACTTC. Translation gives CASSRQGARDEQYF.

V gene TRBV5-1 combines with J gene TRBJ1-2; D ambiguous. The ends were cut back, 0 bases at V and 2 bases at J, with 8 bases in the middle. The CDR3 spans 14 residues. Germline loops: CDR1 SGHRS, CDR2 YFSETQ. Written as DNA, the CDR3 is TGCGCCAGCAGCTTGGGGTTAATCAACTATGGCTACACCTTC. The encoded protein is CASSLGLINYGYTF.

The chain has TRBV6-1 and TRBJ1-2; TRBD1 matches at 11 bases. This CDR3 has 15 residues. Per germline, CDR1 MNHNS and CDR2 SASEGT. J was trimmed by 6 bases and V by 5 bases; bases with no gene match: 8. The CDR3 loop reads CASSFRGQGGNGYTF. The CDR3 bases are TGTGCCAGCAGTTTTAGGGGACAGGGGGGAAATGGCTACACCTTC.

The V gene is TRBV18, the J gene TRBJ2-5, with 10 nucleotides matching TRBD1. V lost 5 bases to trimming and J lost 1 base; unmatched junction nucleotides: 4. CDR1 KGHSH and CDR2 LQKENI come from the germline V gene. This CDR3 has 15 residues. The CDR3 reads CASSKDRGPQETQYF. As DNA, the CDR3 is TGTGCCAGCTCAAAAGACAGGGGGCCCCAAGAGACCCAGTACTTC.